Following are 23 T cell receptor beta chains from one sample sequenced in a study of beta chain features in type 1 diabetes. Every bit of the isolated RNA underwent reverse transcription, so sequencing read expressed TCRB transcripts. Measured with immunoSEQ multiplex PCR; TCRdb has only the in-frame clones, and not every one. The sample carries hundreds of thousands of clones, about 16% recorded once. The sequenced sample was naive CD4+ T cells from blood. All receptors come from a man younger than 35 in good health.

The rearrangement uses TRBV18 and TRBJ2-2; TRBD1 matches at 8 bases. The CDR3 loop spans 16 amino acids. Germline CDR1 reads KGHSH; CDR2 reads LQKENI. Trimming removed 3 bases from V and 4 bases from J; junction bases left unmatched: 7. CDR3 DNA sequence: TGTGCCAGCTCACCCGCAGGACAGGGCAGCACCGGGGAGCTGTTTTTT. Encoded protein: CASSPAGQGSTGELFF. The whole variable domain, filled in from reference TRBV18 and TRBJ2-2, reads NAGVMQNPRHLVRRRGQEARLRCSPMKGHSHVYWYRQLPEEGLKFMVYLQKENIIDESGMPKERFSAEFPKEGPSILRIQQVVRGDSAAYFCASSPAGQGSTGELFFGEGSRLTVL.

V is TRBV10-3 and J is TRBJ2-7; the match to TRBD2 covers 8 bases. Trimming at V came to 0 bases and at J to 4 bases, leaving 8 bases not matched to a gene. The CDR3 is 16 residues long. CDR1 is ENHRY, CDR2 SYGVKD, per germline. The CDR3 sequence is CAISESWVAGYYEQYF. The CDR3 DNA is TGTGCCATCAGTGAGTCATGGGTAGCGGGATATTACGAGCAGTACTTC.

The chain uses TRBV6-6 and TRBJ1-5; D might be TRBD1 (5 bases). V lost 8 bases to trimming and J lost 3 bases, with 20 bases between them. The germline V gene encodes CDR1 MNHNY and CDR2 SVGAGI (reference sequence). The CDR3 covers 16 residues. Here the CDR3 reads CASAGGFGRINQPQHF. Written as DNA, the CDR3 is TGTGCCAGCGCCGGGGGGTTTGGACGTATCAATCAGCCCCAGCATTTT.

This clone was counted between two and nine times. The rearrangement uses TRBV10-3 and TRBJ2-5; D is perhaps TRBD2 (5 bases). This CDR3 spans 15 amino acids. Germline V gene data show CDR1 as ENHRY and CDR2 as SYGVKD. The ends were cut back, 10 bases at V and 0 bases at J, with 18 bases in the middle. CDR3 residues: CATGSGLGYQETQYF. In DNA, the CDR3 is TGTGCCACAGGATCGGGGTTGGGATACCAAGAGACCCAGTACTTC.

V and J are TRBV29-1 and TRBJ2-7; D is perhaps TRBD2 (6 bases). Between the trimmed V and J ends, which lost 7 bases and 3 bases, there was a span of 16 bases. In germline, CDR1 is SQVTM, CDR2 ANQGSEA. The CDR3 has 13 residues. In DNA form, the CDR3 reads TGCAGCGCTCTATCGGAGGGAAACTACGAGCAGTACTTC. Translation gives CSALSEGNYEQYF.

The J gene is TRBJ2-1, the V gene TRBV19; D might be TRBD1 (5 bases). Germline values: CDR1 LNHDA, CDR2 SQIVND (reference sequence). V was pared by 4 bases and J by 10 bases, with 5 bases between. The CDR3 extends over 10 amino acids. Here the CDR3 DNA reads TGTGCCAGTAGTAAGGGGGAGCAGTTCTTC. Encoded protein: CASSKGEQFF.

This clone was picked up a small number of times. The V call is TRBV19, the J call TRBJ1-5; weak D call: TRBD1 (5 bases). Trimming left V 4 bases short and J 4 bases short, with 8 bases between. The CDR3 sequence is 13 residues long. Germline V gene data show CDR1 as LNHDA and CDR2 as SQIVND (reference sequence). CDR3 amino acids: CASSKGRNQPQHF. The CDR3 DNA reads as TGTGCCAGTAGTAAGGGGAGGAATCAGCCCCAGCATTTT.

This clone was seen a handful of times. The J gene is TRBJ2-2, the V gene TRBV25-1; 13 nucleotides agree with TRBD2. After removal of 10 bases from V and 8 bases from J, the junction contained 10 bases not matched to a gene. The CDR3 loop spans 15 amino acids. Germline assignment: CDR1 MGHDK and CDR2 SYGVNS. CDR3 in DNA: TGTGCCACGACTAGCGGGAGGTCTGGGATAGGGGAGCTGTTTTTT. Translation gives CATTSGRSGIGELFF.

The table lists this clone with a few counts. This chain links TRBV10-3 with TRBJ2-1, with TRBD1 identical over 9 bases. V lost 7 bases and J lost 9; bases outside the gene matches: 10. The CDR3 runs to 14 residues. Germline CDR1 is ENHRY and CDR2 is SYGVKD. CDR3: CAINEGQGSSEQFF. DNA for the CDR3: TGTGCCATCAACGAGGGACAGGGTTCCAGTGAGCAGTTCTTC.

The chain is built from TRBV5-1 and TRBJ2-7; D ambiguous. There are 13 residues in the CDR3. Germline V gene data show CDR1 as SGHRS and CDR2 as YFSETQ. The V end was cut by 1 base, the J end by 6 bases, with 11 bases between. The CDR3 DNA follows: TGCGCCAGCAGCTTGCCTAGTCAGGCCGAGCAGTACTTC. This codes for CASSLPSQAEQYF.

This clone was picked up a small number of times. The chain carries TRBV12-5 and TRBJ1-1; D is uncertain. CDR1 LGHNT and CDR2 FRNRAP come from the germline V gene. The CDR3 is 12 amino acids. V gave up 5 bases and J gave up 4 bases, with 8 bases separating them. CDR3 sequence reads: CASGIDTTEAFF. The CDR3 DNA reads TGTGCTAGTGGTATAGACACCACTGAAGCTTTCTTT.

This chain connects TRBV2 to TRBJ1-4; a weak D match, TRBD1 (6 bases). Looked up from germline, CDR1 is SNHLY and CDR2 is FYNNEI. The V gene lost 4 bases and the J gene lost 5 bases, with 14 bases spanning the gap. CDR3 length: 15 residues. The DNA of the CDR3 is TGTGCCAGCAGTGGAACCGGGACACTCAATGAAAAACTGTTTTTT. Translating gives CASSGTGTLNEKLFF.

V is TRBV5-1 and J is TRBJ2-3; 8 nucleotides line up with TRBD1. The CDR3 loop spans 16 amino acids. The V gene's germline CDR1 is SGHRS and CDR2 YFSETQ. V lost 0 bases to trimming and J lost 1 base; unmatched junction nucleotides: 4. CDR3 nucleotide sequence: TGCGCCAGCAGCTTGGCGACAGGGGTCGGCACAGATACGCAGTATTTT. Translation gives CASSLATGVGTDTQYF.

The V and J genes are TRBV6-6 and TRBJ2-7, with a weak D call TRBD1 (5 bases). The V gene lost 3 bases and the J gene lost 7 bases, with 10 bases spanning the gap. CDR3 length equals 12 residues. Per germline, CDR1 MNHNY and CDR2 SVGAGI (reference sequence). The CDR3: CASSYSKGEQYF. The CDR3 DNA is TGTGCCAGCAGTTATAGCAAGGGGGAGCAGTACTTC.

The chain is built from TRBV10-3 and TRBJ1-2; D possibly corresponds to TRBD1 (5 bases). The CDR3 has 12 amino acids. Germline V gives CDR1 ENHRY, CDR2 SYGVKD. V lost 2 bases, J lost 8 bases, and 9 bases lay in between. The CDR3 DNA is TGTGCCATCAGTGAGGGACAAGGGGGCTACACCTTC. Its translation: CAISEGQGGYTF.

In this sample, this clone turned up a few times. The chain carries TRBV29-1 and TRBJ2-7; D might be TRBD1 (6 bases). Germline lookup yields CDR1 SQVTM and CDR2 ANQGSEA. Trimming left V 7 bases short and J 6 bases short, with 16 bases between. The CDR3 contains 12 residues. CDR3 in amino acids: CSASTGVSEQYF. The DNA for the CDR3 is TGCAGCGCTTCGACAGGTGTAAGCGAGCAGTACTTC.

The chain is built from TRBV13 and TRBJ2-7; 8 bases are shared with TRBD2. CDR1 and CDR2 (germline): PRHDT, FYEKMQ (reference sequence). This CDR3 comprises 13 residues. The ends lost 5 bases at V and 3 bases at J; junction bases unmatched: 3. The CDR3 nucleotides are TGTGCCAGCAGCCAGGGGACTAGCTACGAGCAGTACTTC. Translation: CASSQGTSYEQYF.

This clone came up a few times. This chain links TRBV7-9 with TRBJ2-1; TRBD1 might be the D (6 bases). The CDR3 totals 14 residues. Germline V gene sequence: CDR1 SEHNR, CDR2 FQNEAQ (reference sequence). Trimming removed 5 bases at V and 8 bases at J, with 16 bases between. The CDR3 nucleotides read TGTGCCAGCAGCCGATTGGGGGCTGGAGATGAGCAGTTCTTC. It is translated as CASSRLGAGDEQFF.

As concerns this clone: Other DNA sequences in this sample translate to the same CDR3. This chain links TRBV4-2 with TRBJ2-5, with a tentative D call TRBD2 (7 bases). Germline loops: CDR1 LGHNA, CDR2 YNFKEQ. The V and J ends lost 3 bases and 4 bases respectively, with 9 bases between them. The CDR3 runs to 13 residues. This CDR3 is CASSQGGRETQYF. The CDR3 DNA follows: TGTGCCAGCAGCCAGGGGGGGCGAGAGACCCAGTACTTC.

The chain recombines TRBV5-6 with TRBJ2-7; 8 nucleotides align to TRBD1. This CDR3 has 16 amino acids. Trimming at V came to 0 bases and at J to 1 base, leaving 6 bases not matched to a gene. The germline V gene has CDR1 SGHDT and CDR2 YYEEEE. The CDR3 loop reads CASSLGAGQVSYEQYF. CDR3 sequence (DNA): TGTGCCAGCAGCTTGGGGGCGGGACAGGTATCCTACGAGCAGTACTTC. The whole variable domain, filled in from reference TRBV5-6 and TRBJ2-7, reads DAGVTQSPTHLIKTRGQQVTLRCSPKSGHDTVSWYQQALGQGPQFIFQYYEEEERQRGNFPDRFSGHQFPNYSSELNVNALLLGDSALYLCASSLGAGQVSYEQYFGPGTRLTVT.

This clone was seen more than once but under ten times. The chain joins TRBV5-1 to TRBJ1-3; D is uncertain. Trimming removed 0 bases from V and 3 bases from J, with 7 bases in between. The CDR3 is 14 residues long. Germline CDR1 is SGHRS and CDR2 is YFSETQ. Here the CDR3 DNA reads TGCGCCAGCAGCTTGGTGGGGATTGGAAACACCATATATTTT. This translates into CASSLVGIGNTIYF.

The sample holds a few counts of this clone. J is TRBJ2-3 and V is TRBV29-1; 10 nucleotides align to TRBD2. The V and J ends lost 6 bases and 0 bases, in that order; junction bases with no gene match: 3. The CDR3 sequence is 14 residues long. Looked up from germline, CDR1 is SQVTM and CDR2 is ANQGSEA. CDR3 region: CSVLTSGSTDTQYF. For the CDR3, the DNA is TGCAGCGTGCTGACTAGCGGGAGCACAGATACGCAGTATTTT.

The gene calls are TRBV29-1 and TRBJ2-7, with D hard to call. V gave up 7 bases and J gave up 4 bases, with 17 bases separating them. Per germline, CDR1 SQVTM and CDR2 ANQGSEA. CDR3 length: 13 residues. The chain's CDR3 is CSATGRLTYEQYF. The CDR3 region has the DNA TGCAGCGCAACCGGGCGCCTAACGTACGAGCAGTACTTC.